This passage covers 19 T cell receptor beta chains from one sample sequenced in a study of blood T cells in healthy people across ages. A sample-barcoded 5' primer and a J-beta primer mix were used in a second PCR of about 7 to 12 cycles. TCRdb called the 5' RACE reads again in MiXCR, with one record for every CDR3 protein. Of 1.2 million to 1.5 million distinct CDR3 sequences detected, 55% to 75% appear once; the ten largest clones hold more than 6%. Material: blood. The receptors here all came from a man aged 18 to 30 in good health.

The chain joins TRBV5-5 to TRBJ2-2; D remains unclear. Per the germline V gene, CDR1 is SGHKS and CDR2 is YYEKEE (reference sequence). The CDR3 extends over 14 amino acids. Between the trimmed V and J ends, which lost 1 base and 4 bases, there was a span of 8 bases. CDR3 residues: CASSLPASTGELFF. DNA for the CDR3: TGTGCCAGCAGCTTGCCGGCGTCCACCGGGGAGCTGTTTTTT.

The gene calls are TRBV6-2 or TRBV6-3 and TRBJ2-1; 7 nucleotides align to TRBD1. Germline loops: CDR1 MNHEY, CDR2 SVGEGT. The CDR3 has 17 amino acids. V was pared by 3 bases and J by 2 bases, with 10 bases of the junction left unmatched. The CDR3 region is CASSYGTARYPYNEQFF. As DNA, the CDR3 is TGTGCCAGCAGTTATGGGACAGCCCGCTATCCCTACAATGAGCAGTTCTTC.

This chain joins TRBV21-1 and TRBJ2-5; the table gives TRBD1 as D, unverified against the DNA. TRBV21-1 constitutes a pseudogene. The CDR3 sequence is 19 residues long. The CDR3 region has the DNA TGTGCCAGCAGCAATTTTGACGGGTCGGGGGAGAGGGGAAAGAGCACCCAGTACTTC. Translating gives CASSNFDGSGERGKSTQYF.

The gene calls are TRBV4-1 and TRBJ2-5; TRBD1 is a possible D gene (5 bases). V was cut by 4 bases and J by 7 bases, with 25 bases left in between. The CDR3 length is 17 residues. Germline-derived CDR1 and CDR2 are MGHRA and YSYEKL. CDR3 sequence: CASSRAFRDRPPRTQYF. In DNA form, the CDR3 reads TGCGCCAGCAGCCGAGCTTTTAGAGACAGACCTCCACGGACCCAGTACTTC.

This clonotype was seen a few times. The chain has TRBV29-1 and TRBJ2-5, with 7 bases matching TRBD1. The germline gives CDR1 SQVTM, CDR2 ANQGSEA. CDR3 length: 13 amino acids. The ends lost 4 bases at V and 5 bases at J; junction bases unmatched: 7. The CDR3 loop reads CSVALTGWETQYF. In DNA, the CDR3 is TGCAGCGTTGCTCTGACAGGGTGGGAGACCCAGTACTTC.

The chain carries TRBV7-9 and TRBJ2-5; TRBD2 aligns across 9 bases. Looked up from germline, CDR1 is SEHNR and CDR2 is FQNEAQ (reference sequence). V shed 6 bases, J shed 1 base, and the junction held 9 bases outside the gene matches. CDR3 size: 16 residues. CDR3 sequence reads: CASRQPSGALQETQYF. The CDR3 region has the DNA TGTGCCAGCAGACAACCTAGCGGGGCCCTCCAAGAGACCCAGTACTTC.

Ten or more counts support this clonotype. J is TRBJ1-5 and V is TRBV10-3; the D gene is possibly TRBD1 (5 bases). Between the trimmed V and J ends, which lost 6 bases and 5 bases, there was a span of 17 bases. Germline values: CDR1 ENHRY, CDR2 SYGVKD. CDR3 length: 15 amino acids. CDR3 region: CAIRRPKGQDQPQHF. The CDR3 DNA sequence: TGTGCCATCAGGCGGCCAAAGGGGCAAGATCAGCCCCAGCATTTT.

This clonotype was counted once. DNA of the CDR3: TGTGCCAGCAGCCAAGAAACAGGGGTCCTTAATTCACCCCTCCACTTT. This encodes CASSQETGVLNSPLHF. The V gene is TRBV4-2, the J gene TRBJ1-6; TRBD1 aligns across 7 bases. This CDR3 is built from 16 residues. Germline V CDR1 and CDR2: LGHNA, YNFKEQ. J gave up 6 bases and V 0 bases, and 5 bases lay outside the gene matches.

The chain uses TRBV18 and TRBJ1-4, with D perhaps matching TRBD1 (5 bases). Germline loops: CDR1 KGHSH, CDR2 LQKENI. The V and J ends lost 4 bases and 5 bases respectively, with 8 bases between them. The CDR3 runs to 13 residues. The CDR3 coding sequence is TGTGCCAGCTCACAGGGACTCAATGAAAAACTGTTTTTT. Translated: CASSQGLNEKLFF.

This chain links TRBV9 with TRBJ1-2; D remains ambiguous. Between the trimmed V and J ends, which lost 0 bases and 2 bases, there was a span of 8 bases. CDR3 length equals 14 residues. In germline, CDR1 is SGDLS, CDR2 YYNGEE. DNA for the CDR3: TGTGCCAGCAGCGTAGAGGTCGGAAACTATGGCTACACCTTC. Amino acids: CASSVEVGNYGYTF.

The CDR3, as DNA: TGCATTGGGTGGGGCTCGGGCTACACCTTC. This codes for CIGWGSGYTF. This rearrangement joins TRBV20-1 to TRBJ1-2; weak D call: TRBD1 (5 bases). Germline V gives CDR1 DFQATT, CDR2 SNEGSKA (reference sequence). The CDR3 is made up of 10 amino acids.

The J gene is TRBJ2-7, the V gene TRBV4-1; 7 bases fit TRBD1. Germline V lookup: CDR1 MGHRA, CDR2 YSYEKL. Trimming cost V 5 bases and J 1 base; bases outside gene matches: 5. The CDR3 consists of 14 residues. The CDR3 nucleotides read TGCGCCAGCAGCTCTAACAGGGGATCCTACGAGCAGTACTTC. Translation: CASSSNRGSYEQYF.

This clonotype was seen more than once but under ten times. The V gene is TRBV29-1, the J gene TRBJ2-7, with D perhaps TRBD1 (5 bases). This CDR3 comprises 13 residues. Per germline, CDR1 SQVTM and CDR2 ANQGSEA. V was shortened by 4 bases and J by 7 bases, with 17 bases between the two germline ends. The CDR3 spells CSVVRQGPREQYF. Here the CDR3 DNA reads TGCAGCGTTGTCCGGCAGGGCCCTCGGGAGCAGTACTTC.

This clonotype was counted only a few times. V usage is TRBV29-1 and J usage is TRBJ2-1; possibly TRBD2 for D (6 bases). The germline V gene encodes CDR1 SQVTM and CDR2 ANQGSEA. The CDR3 covers 14 residues. Trimming left V 6 bases short and J 1 base short, with 13 bases between. This CDR3 reads CSVGRTISYNEQFF. The CDR3, as DNA: TGCAGCGTCGGCCGGACTATTTCCTACAATGAGCAGTTCTTC.

This clonotype was seen only a few times. The rearrangement joins TRBV5-5 to TRBJ2-3; D is unresolved. From germline, CDR1 is SGHKS and CDR2 YYEKEE (reference sequence). The CDR3 totals 10 residues. V lost 7 bases, J lost 6 bases, and 6 bases lay in between. CDR3 in amino acids: CASVGDTQYF. The CDR3 DNA is TGTGCCAGCGTAGGGGATACGCAGTATTTT.

The V and J genes are TRBV12-3 or TRBV12-4 and TRBJ1-6; D is unresolved. The CDR3 runs 15 residues. Trimming took 3 bases from V and 1 from J, leaving 7 bases between them. As DNA, the CDR3 is TGTGCCAGCAGTTTGAAGGTTTCCTATAATTCACCCCTCCACTTT. It codes for CASSLKVSYNSPLHF.

The chain carries TRBV12-3 or TRBV12-4 and TRBJ1-1, with 7 positions matching TRBD1. The V and J ends lost 5 bases and 6 bases, in that order; junction bases with no gene match: 6. The CDR3 totals 13 residues. The CDR3 spells CASSPGTVSEAFF. CDR3 nucleotides: TGTGCCAGCAGTCCCGGGACAGTTTCTGAAGCTTTCTTT.

V usage is TRBV7-9 and J usage is TRBJ2-7; 7 nucleotides agree with TRBD1. CDR1 and CDR2 (germline): SEHNR, FQNEAQ (reference sequence). The CDR3 runs to 14 residues. V was pared by 2 bases and J by 4 bases, with 5 bases of the junction left unmatched. The CDR3 reads CASSLIQGWYEQYF. In DNA, the CDR3 is TGTGCCAGCAGCTTAATACAGGGGTGGTACGAGCAGTACTTC.

This sequence joins TRBV12-3 or TRBV12-4 and TRBJ2-1; 9 nucleotides line up with TRBD1. This CDR3 has 14 amino acids. V dropped 9 bases and J dropped 0; count of bases not matched to a gene: 3. This chain's CDR3 is CASGQGNSYNEQFF. The CDR3 coding sequence is TGTGCCAGTGGACAGGGGAACTCCTACAATGAGCAGTTCTTC.